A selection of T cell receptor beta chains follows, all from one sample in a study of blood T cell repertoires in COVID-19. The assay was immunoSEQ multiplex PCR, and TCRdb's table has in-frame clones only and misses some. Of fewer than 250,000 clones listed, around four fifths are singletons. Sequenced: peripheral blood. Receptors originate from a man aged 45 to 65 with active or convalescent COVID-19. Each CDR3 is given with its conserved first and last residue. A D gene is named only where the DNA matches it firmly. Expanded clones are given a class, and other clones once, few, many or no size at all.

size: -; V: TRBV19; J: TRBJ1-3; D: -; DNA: TGTGCCAGTACACCTCTCTCTAACCGCTCCCCTGGAAACACCATATATTTT; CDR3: CASTPLSNRSPGNTIYF
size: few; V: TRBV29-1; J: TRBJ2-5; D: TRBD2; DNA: TGCAGCACCCGAGGGACTAGCGGGACGGGGACCCAGTACTTC; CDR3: CSTRGTSGTGTQYF
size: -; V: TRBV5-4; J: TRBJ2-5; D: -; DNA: TGTGCCAGCAGCTTTATAGATGAGACCCAGTACTTC; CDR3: CASSFIDETQYF
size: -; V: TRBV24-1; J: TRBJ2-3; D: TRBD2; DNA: TGTGCCACCAGTGATTCATCGGCCGGGAGGCACACAGATACGCAGTATTTT; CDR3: CATSDSSAGRHTDTQYF
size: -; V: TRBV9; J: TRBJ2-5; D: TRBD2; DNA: TGTGCCAGCAGCGTACTCCCGGGTAGCGGGGGAGGAGAGACCCAGTACTTC; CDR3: CASSVLPGSGGGETQYF
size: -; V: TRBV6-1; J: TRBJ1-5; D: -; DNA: TGTGCCAGCAGTGAAGCAAAAGGGAGGCAGCCCCAGCATTTT; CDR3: CASSEAKGRQPQHF
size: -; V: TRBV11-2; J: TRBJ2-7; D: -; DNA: TGTGCCAGCAGCGGAGTACAGACAGGATCCTACGAGCAGTACTTC; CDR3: CASSGVQTGSYEQYF
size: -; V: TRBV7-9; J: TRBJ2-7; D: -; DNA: TGTGCCAGCAGCCCCCCGGGACACCGAGTGCAGTACTTC; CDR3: CASSPPGHRVQYF
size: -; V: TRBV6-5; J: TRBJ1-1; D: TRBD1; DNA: TGTGCCAGCAACGGGCCCCCAGGGGGCAGTACTGAAGCTTTCTTT; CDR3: CASNGPPGGSTEAFF
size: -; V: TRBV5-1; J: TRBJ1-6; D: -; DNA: TGCGCCAGCAGCACGGGCCCCTCACAGGGAGTTACTTCACCCCTCCACTTT; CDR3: CASSTGPSQGVTSPLHF
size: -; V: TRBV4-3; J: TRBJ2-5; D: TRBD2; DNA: TGCGCCAGCAGCCATAACGTCGGCGGGGGGTACCAAGAGACCCAGTACTTC; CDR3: CASSHNVGGGYQETQYF
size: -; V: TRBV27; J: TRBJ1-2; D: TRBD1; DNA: TGTGCCAGCAGTTTGAGGGACAGGAGTAACTATGGCTACACCTTC; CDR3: CASSLRDRSNYGYTF
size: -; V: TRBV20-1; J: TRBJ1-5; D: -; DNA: TGCAGTGCTGGGTGGGGGCTCCAGCATTTT; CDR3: CSAGWGLQHF
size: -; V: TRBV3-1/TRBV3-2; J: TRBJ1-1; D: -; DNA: TGTGCCAGTTCCCAGGTTTCTAACACTGAAGCTTTCTTT; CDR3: CASSQVSNTEAFF
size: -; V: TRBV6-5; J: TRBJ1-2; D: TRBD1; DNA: TGTGCCAGCAGTTACTACGGGGACAGGCTCGGCGGCTACACCTTC; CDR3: CASSYYGDRLGGYTF
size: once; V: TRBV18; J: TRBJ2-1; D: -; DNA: TGTGCCAGCTCACCGACGGGACATTACAATGAGCAGTTCTTC; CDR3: CASSPTGHYNEQFF
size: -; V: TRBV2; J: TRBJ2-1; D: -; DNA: TGTGCCAGCAGTGAATTCGAGGGAAATGAGCAGTTCTTC; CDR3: CASSEFEGNEQFF
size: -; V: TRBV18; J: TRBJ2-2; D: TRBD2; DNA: TGTGCCAGCTCACGACTAGCGGGAGATACCGGGGAGCTGTTTTTT; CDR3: CASSRLAGDTGELFF
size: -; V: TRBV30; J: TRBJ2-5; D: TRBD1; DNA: TGTGCCTGGAGTAGGGGACAGGTTCAAGAGACCCAGTACTTC; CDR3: CAWSRGQVQETQYF
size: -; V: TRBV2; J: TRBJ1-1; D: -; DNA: TGTGCCAGCTCCCCAACACCGATGAACACTGAAGCTTTCTTT; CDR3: CASSPTPMNTEAFF
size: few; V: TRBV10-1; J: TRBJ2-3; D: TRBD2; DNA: TGCGCCAGCAGTGAGGCGGCTAGCGGGAGTACAGATACGCAGTATTTT; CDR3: CASSEAASGSTDTQYF
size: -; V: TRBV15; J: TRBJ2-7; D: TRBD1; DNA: TGTGCCACCAGCAGGGATACCGGGACAGGGGTCTACGAGCAGTACTTC; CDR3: CATSRDTGTGVYEQYF
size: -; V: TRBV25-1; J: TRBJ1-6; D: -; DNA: TGTGCCAGCAGTGCGCTTCCGCGTAATTCACCCCTCCACTTT; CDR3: CASSALPRNSPLHF
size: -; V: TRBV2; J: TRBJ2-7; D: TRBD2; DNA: TGTGCCAGCAGAGGGGGGGGACTAGCCATCTACGAGCAGTACTTC; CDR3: CASRGGGLAIYEQYF
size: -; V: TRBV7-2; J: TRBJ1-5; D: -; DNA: TGTGCCAGCAGCAAAGGCGGGTTCGGAGACAATCAGCCCCAGCATTTT; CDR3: CASSKGGFGDNQPQHF
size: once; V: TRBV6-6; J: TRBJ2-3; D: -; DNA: TGTGCCAGCAGCTCACGACCAGCGGCCCTCACAGATACGCAGTATTTT; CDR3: CASSSRPAALTDTQYF
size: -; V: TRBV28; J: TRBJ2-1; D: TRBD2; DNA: TGTGCCAGCAGTTTAATGGGGACTAGCGGGGCGGATGAGCAGTTCTTC; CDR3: CASSLMGTSGADEQFF
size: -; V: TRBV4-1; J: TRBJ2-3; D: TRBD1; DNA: TGCGCCAGCAGCCAAGATGGGACAGGGACAGATACGCAGTATTTT; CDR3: CASSQDGTGTDTQYF
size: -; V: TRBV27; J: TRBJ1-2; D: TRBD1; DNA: TGTGCCAGCAGTTTAGCGACAGGGGACTATGGCTACACCTTC; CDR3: CASSLATGDYGYTF
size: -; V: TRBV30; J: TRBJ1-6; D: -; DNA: TGTGCCTGGAGTGAGTACAGGGATTCACCCCTCCACTTT; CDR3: CAWSEYRDSPLHF
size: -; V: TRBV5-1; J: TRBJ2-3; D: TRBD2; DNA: TGCGCCAGCAGGGATATAGCGGGAGGCATCACAGATACGCAGTATTTT; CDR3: CASRDIAGGITDTQYF
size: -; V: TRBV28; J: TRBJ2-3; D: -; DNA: TGTGCCAGCGAGGCGGGGGCGCGAACGCAGTATTTT; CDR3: CASEAGARTQYF
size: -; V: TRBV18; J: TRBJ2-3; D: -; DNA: TGTGCCAGCTCACCGGACGACAGGTGGTCGGCAGATACGCAGTATTTT; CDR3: CASSPDDRWSADTQYF
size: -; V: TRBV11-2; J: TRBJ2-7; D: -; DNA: TGTGCCAGCAGCCCCATTCACAGGGACGAGCAGTACTTC; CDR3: CASSPIHRDEQYF
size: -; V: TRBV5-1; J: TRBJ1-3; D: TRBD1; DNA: TGCGCCAGCAGCTTACAGGGGGGGTCTGGAAACACCATATATTTT; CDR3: CASSLQGGSGNTIYF
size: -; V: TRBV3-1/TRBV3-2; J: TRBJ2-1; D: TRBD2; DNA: TGTGCCAGCAGGGTAGCGGGAGGGCCTAGGGATGAGCAGTTCTTC; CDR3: CASRVAGGPRDEQFF
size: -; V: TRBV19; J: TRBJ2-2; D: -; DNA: TGTGCCAGTAGTATAGGTCAGAACACCGGGGAGTTGTTTTTT; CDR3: CASSIGQNTGELFF
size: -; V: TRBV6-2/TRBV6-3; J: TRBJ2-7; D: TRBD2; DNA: TGTGCCAGCAGTTCCACTAGCGGGGGGGTCTACGAGCAGTACTTC; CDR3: CASSSTSGGVYEQYF
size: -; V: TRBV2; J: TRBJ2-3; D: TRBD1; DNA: TGTGCCAGCAGGGATGACAGGGGTAACACAGATACGCAGTATTTT; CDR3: CASRDDRGNTDTQYF
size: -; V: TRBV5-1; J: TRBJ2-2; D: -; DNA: TGCGCCAGCAGCTTGGCGGGAAACACCGGGGAGCTGTTTTTT; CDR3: CASSLAGNTGELFF
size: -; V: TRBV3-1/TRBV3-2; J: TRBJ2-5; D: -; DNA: TGTGCCAGCAGCCAGGGCAGACAAGAGACCCAGTACTTC; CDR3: CASSQGRQETQYF
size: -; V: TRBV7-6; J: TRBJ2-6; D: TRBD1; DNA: TGTGCCAGCAGCTCCCTGACAGGGCCGGTATCTGGGGCCAACGTCCTGACTTTC; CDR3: CASSSLTGPVSGANVLTF
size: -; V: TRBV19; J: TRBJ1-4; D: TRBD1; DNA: TGTGCCAGTAGTACGGACAGGGGGGGGAAACTGTTTTTT; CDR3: CASSTDRGGKLFF
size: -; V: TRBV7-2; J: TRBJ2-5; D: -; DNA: TGTGCCAGCAGCCTCGCGTTAACCGAGACCCAGTACTTC; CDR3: CASSLALTETQYF
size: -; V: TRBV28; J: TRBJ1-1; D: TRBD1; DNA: TGTGCCAGCAGTGTTGACAGGGGCCAAGCTTTCTTT; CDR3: CASSVDRGQAFF
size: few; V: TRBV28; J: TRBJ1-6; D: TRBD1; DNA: TGTGCCAGTACAGGGACAGGAGTCTCACCCCTCCACTTT; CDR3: CASTGTGVSPLHF
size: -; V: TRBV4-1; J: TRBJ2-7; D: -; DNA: TGCGCCAGCAGCCAAGAAACTAGTTCCGTCTCCTACGAGCAGTACTTC; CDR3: CASSQETSSVSYEQYF
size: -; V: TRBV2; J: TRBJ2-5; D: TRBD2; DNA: TGTGCCAGCAGTCTGGAGCGGGGCCAAGAGACCCAGTACTTC; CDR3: CASSLERGQETQYF
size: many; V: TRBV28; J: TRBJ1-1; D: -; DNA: TGTGCCAGCAGTCCAAGACGTCGACTCAGACAGATGAACACTGAAGCTTTCTTT; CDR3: CASSPRRRLRQMNTEAFF
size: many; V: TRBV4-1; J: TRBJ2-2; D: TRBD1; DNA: TGCGCCAGCAGCCAGAGGACAGGGGGGAACACCGGGGAGCTGTTTTTT; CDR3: CASSQRTGGNTGELFF
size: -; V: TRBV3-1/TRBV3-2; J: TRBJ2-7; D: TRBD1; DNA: TGTGCCAGCAGCCAAGGGGGGACAGGGACCTACGAGCAGTACTTC; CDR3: CASSQGGTGTYEQYF
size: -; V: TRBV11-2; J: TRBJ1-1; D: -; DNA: TGTGCCAGCAGCCCCGAGGGGCAGGGGCCCTTTATGAACACTGAAGCTTTCTTT; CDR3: CASSPEGQGPFMNTEAFF
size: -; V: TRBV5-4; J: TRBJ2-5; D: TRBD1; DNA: TGTGCCAGCAGCGGTAATACAGGGGGCGAGACCCAGTACTTC; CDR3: CASSGNTGGETQYF
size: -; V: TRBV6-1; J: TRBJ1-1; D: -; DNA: TGTGCCAGCAGTGAATACGGGACATCGGCTTTCTTT; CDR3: CASSEYGTSAFF
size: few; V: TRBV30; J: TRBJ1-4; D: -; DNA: TGTGCCTGGACACTCTCGGGGAACCTAATTGAAAAACTGTTTTTT; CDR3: CAWTLSGNLIEKLFF